This T cell receptor beta chain was found in a study of T cell repertoires in cytomegalovirus infection. The CDR3 totals 15 residues. The V and J ends lost 1 base and 2 bases respectively, with 12 bases between them. The germline V gene has CDR1 MNHEY and CDR2 SVGEGT. Each CDR3 protein is one row after TCRdb ran MiXCR on the reads. The sample carries 270,000 or so distinct CDR3 sequences, approximately 15% recorded once. Sequencing was done on a sample of CD8+ T cells from PBMCs. The chain employs TRBV6-2 or TRBV6-3 and TRBJ2-7; a possible D gene is TRBD2 (7 bases). The sequence was obtained from a human donor in good health (CMV status not recorded). Some clones in this sample may be carry-over from other donors' samples. In nucleotides, the CDR3 is TGTGCCAGCAGTTACTTCCAGGGGAGGGCCTACGAGCAGTACTTC. Encoded protein: CASSYFQGRAYEQYF.